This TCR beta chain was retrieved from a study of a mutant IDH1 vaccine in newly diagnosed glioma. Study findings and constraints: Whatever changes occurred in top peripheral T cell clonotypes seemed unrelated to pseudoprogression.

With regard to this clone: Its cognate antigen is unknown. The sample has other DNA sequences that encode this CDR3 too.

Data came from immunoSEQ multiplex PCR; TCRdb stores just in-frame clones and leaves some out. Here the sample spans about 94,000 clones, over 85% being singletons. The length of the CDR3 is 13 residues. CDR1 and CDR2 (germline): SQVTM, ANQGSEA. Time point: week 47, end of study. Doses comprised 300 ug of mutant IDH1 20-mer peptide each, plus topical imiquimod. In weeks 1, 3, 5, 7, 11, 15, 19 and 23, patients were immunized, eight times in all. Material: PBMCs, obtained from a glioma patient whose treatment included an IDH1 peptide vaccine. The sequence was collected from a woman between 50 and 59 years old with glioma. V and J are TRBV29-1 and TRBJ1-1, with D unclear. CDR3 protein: CTGRELMNTEAFF. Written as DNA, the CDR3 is TGCACCGGGAGGGAGCTAATGAACACTGAAGCTTTCTTT.